One and the same sample provided the 19 T cell receptor beta chains below, sequenced in a study of blood T cell repertoires in COVID-19. Sequencing used immunoSEQ multiplex PCR; TCRdb keeps in-frame clones, though not all of them. The sample shows approximately 440,000 clones, about 90% of them seen only once. Sequencing used PBMCs or T cells enriched from blood (not recorded which). The receptors shown here come from a man aged 18 to 35 who had recovered from COVID-19.

This clone was seen a handful of times. The V call is TRBV9, the J call TRBJ1-4; 8 bases are shared with TRBD1. V shed 3 bases and J 3 bases; nucleotides not matched to a gene: 4. The CDR3 has 15 residues. Germline CDR1 SGDLS, CDR2 YYNGEE. CDR3 sequence reads: CASSETGEANEKLFF. CDR3 DNA: TGTGCCAGCAGCGAGACAGGGGAAGCTAATGAAAAACTGTTTTTT.

The V call is TRBV4-1, the J call TRBJ1-2; the match to TRBD1 covers 10 bases. The germline gives CDR1 MGHRA, CDR2 YSYEKL. The CDR3 runs to 13 residues. Trimming removed 0 bases from V and 14 bases from J; junction bases left unmatched: 6. CDR3 bases: TGCGCCAGCAGCCAAGACTGGGACAGGGGCTTGACCTTC. This gives the protein CASSQDWDRGLTF.

The chain recombines TRBV4-2 with TRBJ2-2; the match to TRBD2 covers 12 bases. CDR3 length equals 17 residues. Per germline, CDR1 LGHNA and CDR2 YNFKEQ. Germline trimming cut 1 base from V and 1 base from J; bases unmatched to any gene: 1. This CDR3 is CASSQGTSGVNTGELFF. CDR3 in DNA: TGTGCCAGCAGCCAAGGGACTAGCGGGGTGAACACCGGGGAGCTGTTTTTT.

Here the CDR3 DNA reads TGTGCCAGCAGCCCGGACCTGGGGGCCACTGAAGCTTTCTTT. Translating it yields CASSPDLGATEAFF. This chain connects TRBV7-9 to TRBJ1-1, with D possibly being TRBD1 (6 bases). Trimming took off 5 bases at V and 4 bases at J, with 14 bases between the two ends. The germline V gene has CDR1 SEHNR and CDR2 FQNEAQ (reference sequence). This CDR3 comprises 14 residues.

J is TRBJ1-1 and V is TRBV18; 9 bases line up with TRBD1. Trimming at V came to 4 bases and at J to 3 bases, leaving 6 bases not matched to a gene. The germline V gene has CDR1 KGHSH and CDR2 LQKENI. There are 15 residues in the CDR3. CDR3 in DNA: TGTGCCAGCTCACTGCTACAGGGGGCGGACACTGAAGCTTTCTTT. Its protein is CASSLLQGADTEAFF.

The chain is built from TRBV11-3 and TRBJ1-3, with D tentatively TRBD1 (6 bases). Germline V lookup: CDR1 SGHNT, CDR2 YENEEA. The CDR3 runs to 14 residues. Trimming cost V 1 base and J 6 bases, with 10 bases left between them. The CDR3 sequence: CASSLGGTSNTIYF. CDR3 DNA sequence: TGTGCCAGCAGCTTAGGAGGGACATCAAACACCATATATTTT.

The V call is TRBV18, the J call TRBJ2-3; 15 bases fit TRBD2. Germline values: CDR1 KGHSH, CDR2 LQKENI. The CDR3 length is 15 residues. V dropped 8 bases and J dropped 7; count of bases not matched to a gene: 7. CDR3 in DNA: TGTGCCAGCCATGGACTAGCGGGGGGGCCAAATACGCAGTATTTT. Translating it yields CASHGLAGGPNTQYF. Looking up the rest from reference TRBV18 and TRBJ2-3 gives the full variable domain: NAGVMQNPRHLVRRRGQEARLRCSPMKGHSHVYWYRQLPEEGLKFMVYLQKENIIDESGMPKERFSAEFPKEGPSILRIQQVVRGDSAAYFCASHGLAGGPNTQYFGPGTRLTVL.

The rearrangement links TRBV7-2 to TRBJ2-1; perhaps TRBD1 as D (6 bases). V lost 1 base and J lost 0, with 10 bases in between. CDR3 size: 16 residues. Germline V gene data show CDR1 as SGHTA and CDR2 as FQGNSA. CDR3 sequence reads: CASSLGGRSSYNEQFF. CDR3 DNA sequence: TGTGCCAGCAGCTTAGGGGGGCGGAGCTCCTACAATGAGCAGTTCTTC.

The chain uses TRBV5-4 and TRBJ2-7; no firm D call. The length of the CDR3 is 13 residues. V was cut by 4 bases and J by 3 bases, with 11 bases left in between. Germline V gene sequence: CDR1 SGHNT, CDR2 YYREEE (reference sequence). As DNA, the CDR3 is TGTGCCAGCAGCCTGGGCGTTGGCTACGAGCAGTACTTC. Translated, it gives CASSLGVGYEQYF.

This chain joins TRBV7-8 and TRBJ1-2; 9 nucleotides agree with TRBD1. The CDR3 is 17 residues long. Germline V gives CDR1 SGHVS, CDR2 FQNEAQ. After removal of 7 bases from V and 0 bases from J, the junction contained 12 bases not matched to a gene. CDR3 DNA sequence: TGTGCCAGCACCGCCGGCGGACAGGGGACTTCTAACTATGGCTACACCTTC. Its translation: CASTAGGQGTSNYGYTF.

The V gene is TRBV18, the J gene TRBJ1-1; no firm D call. This CDR3 has 15 amino acids. CDR1 and CDR2 from the germline V gene are KGHSH and LQKENI. V was trimmed by 2 bases and J by 1 base, leaving 11 bases between them. CDR3 sequence reads: CASSPFPGANTEAFF. CDR3 coding DNA: TGTGCCAGCTCACCATTCCCGGGAGCGAACACTGAAGCTTTCTTT.

V gene TRBV15 combines with J gene TRBJ1-1; no clear D gene. The CDR3 is 14 amino acids. The V and J ends lost 0 bases and 5 bases respectively, with 10 bases between them. CDR1 and CDR2 from the germline V gene are LNHNV and YYDKDF (reference sequence). The CDR3 loop reads CATSRDLGRTEAFF. The CDR3 DNA reads as TGTGCCACCAGCAGAGATCTGGGCAGAACTGAAGCTTTCTTT.

This chain connects TRBV14 to TRBJ1-2; D not resolved. Germline CDR1 is SGHDN and CDR2 is FVKESK. V dropped 0 bases and J dropped 6 bases, with 17 bases sitting between them. CDR3 length: 16 residues. The CDR3 nucleotides are TGTGCCAGCAGCCAAGATTCCAGGCCGATAATCCATGGCTACACCTTC. The encoded protein is CASSQDSRPIIHGYTF.

J is TRBJ1-4 and V is TRBV7-9, with TRBD1 matching 9 bases. After removal of 1 base from V and 5 bases from J, the junction contained 2 bases not matched to a gene. The CDR3 contains 15 residues. Per germline, CDR1 SEHNR and CDR2 FQNEAQ (reference sequence). The CDR3 DNA is TGTGCCAGCAGCTTAGGGACAGGGGTGAATGAAAAACTGTTTTTT. Its protein product is CASSLGTGVNEKLFF.

The V call is TRBV29-1, the J call TRBJ2-5; perhaps TRBD2 as D (5 bases). CDR1 is SQVTM, CDR2 ANQGSEA, per germline. V lost 1 base to trimming and J lost 2 bases, with 14 bases between them. The CDR3 spans 15 residues. CDR3 nucleotides: TGCAGCGTTGAAGGTTTGGTGGAGGATCAAGAGACCCAGTACTTC. It yields the protein CSVEGLVEDQETQYF.

The gene calls are TRBV27 and TRBJ1-1, with 7 nucleotides matching TRBD1. V shed 8 bases, J shed 2 bases, and the junction held 5 bases outside the gene matches. Germline-derived CDR1 and CDR2 are MNHEY and SMNVEV (reference sequence). The CDR3 contains 13 residues. The CDR3 DNA reads TGTGCCAGCCAGGGACAGACAAACACTGAAGCTTTCTTT. Translating gives CASQGQTNTEAFF.

This chain links TRBV27 with TRBJ1-2, with TRBD1 identical over 8 bases. Trimming at V came to 4 bases and at J to 8 bases, leaving 12 bases not matched to a gene. Looked up from germline, CDR1 is MNHEY and CDR2 is SMNVEV (reference sequence). The CDR3 totals 15 residues. CDR3 DNA: TGTGCCAGCAGTTCCCTCCGGACAGGGCCGCAGGGCTACACCTTC. As protein: CASSSLRTGPQGYTF.

The chain combines TRBV6-5 with TRBJ1-1, with 11 bases that match TRBD1. CDR3 length: 15 residues. J was trimmed by 5 bases and V by 0 bases; bases with no gene match: 2. The germline gives CDR1 MNHEY, CDR2 SVGAGI. DNA of the CDR3: TGTGCCAGCAGTTACTCGGGACAGGGGGAAACTGAAGCTTTCTTT. Amino acid sequence: CASSYSGQGETEAFF.

Details on this clone: Sequence at one end of the junction differs from germline and may be a read error. The chain couples TRBV19 to TRBJ1-5; tentative D call: TRBD1 (5 bases). The CDR3 runs to 15 residues. CDR1 LNHDA and CDR2 SQIVND come from the germline V gene (reference sequence). Here the CDR3 reads CASNIDRYSNQPQHF. The DNA of the CDR3 is TGTGCCAGTAATATAGACAGATATAGCAATCAGCCCCAGCATTTT.